The 3 T cell receptor beta chains in this list originate from one sample, sequenced in a study of CD8 T cells in Susac syndrome. Reverse transcription of roughly 0.45 to 1 ug RNA used random hexamers. TCRdb used MiXCR to reprocess the immunoSEQ multiplex PCR reads, holding one entry per CDR3 protein. The sample has 100,000 or so distinct CDR3 sequences; around 90% are singletons. Sequenced material: CD4+ T cells from PBMCs. The receptors here all came from a human donor in good health.

This chain uses TRBV28 with TRBJ2-1, with TRBD1 identical over 8 bases. The CDR3 extends over 17 amino acids. V dropped 7 bases and J dropped 0; count of bases not matched to a gene: 11. Germline V gene lookup returns CDR1 MDHEN and CDR2 SYDVKM. CDR3 bases: TGTGCCAGCACCCCCCCCCGGACAGGGATCTCCTACAATGAGCAGTTCTTC. Translation gives CASTPPRTGISYNEQFF.

The chain joins TRBV29-1 to TRBJ2-3; D not certain. The V end lost 7 bases, the J end lost 2 bases, and 10 bases lay between the germline ends. CDR1 is SQVTM, CDR2 ANQGSEA, per germline. The length of the CDR3 is 12 residues. The CDR3 nucleotides are TGCAGCGCCCGCTCCTCCACAGATACGCAGTATTTT. Translated: CSARSSTDTQYF.

The chain carries TRBV7-2 and TRBJ2-7, with TRBD2 matching over 7 bases. The CDR3 has 13 amino acids. From germline, CDR1 is SGHTA and CDR2 FQGNSA. The ends lost 5 bases at V and 1 base at J; junction bases unmatched: 2. CDR3 bases: TGTGCCAGCAGCCCGGGAGGATCCTACGAGCAGTACTTC. It encodes CASSPGGSYEQYF. Complete variable domain (other parts from reference TRBV7-2 and TRBJ2-7): GAGVSQSPSNKVTEKGKDVELRCDPISGHTALYWYRQSLGQGLEFLIYFQGNSAPDKSGLPSDRFSAERTGGSVSTLTIQRTQQEDSAVYLCASSPGGSYEQYFGPGTRLTVT.